This entry lists 28 T cell receptor beta chains sequenced from one sample in a study of shared clonotypes between healthy human individuals. TCRdb's table, derived via immunoSEQ multiplex PCR, lists solely in-frame clones and lacks some. The data show hundreds of thousands of clones, with around 96% seen just once and 0.11% held by the top ten. CD8 cells classed as naive were CD45RO-negative and positively selected for CCR7, excluding terminally differentiated effector memory CD45RA+ cells. Material for sequencing was naive CD8+ T cells sorted from blood. All receptors come from a woman aged 30 to 39 in good health.

The rearrangement joins TRBV19 to TRBJ1-5, with TRBD1 matching over 7 bases. Per germline, CDR1 LNHDA and CDR2 SQIVND (reference sequence). V gave up 0 bases and J gave up 1 base; unmatched junction bases: 6. The CDR3 has 17 residues. CDR3 bases: TGTGCCAGTAGTATAGAGTGGCGGGACAGAAGCAATCAGCCCCAGCATTTT. This codes for CASSIEWRDRSNQPQHF.

The chain carries TRBV19 and TRBJ1-1, with 8 nucleotides matching TRBD1. This CDR3 has 13 amino acids. The V and J ends lost 4 bases and 5 bases, in that order; junction bases with no gene match: 3. Germline V lookup: CDR1 LNHDA, CDR2 SQIVND (reference sequence). The CDR3 DNA is TGTGCCAGTAGTACAGGGGGCGGAACTGAAGCTTTCTTT. The encoded protein is CASSTGGGTEAFF.

The rearrangement joins TRBV28 to TRBJ2-3; D ambiguous. CDR1 is MDHEN, CDR2 SYDVKM, per germline. This CDR3 region has 14 residues. V lost 5 bases, J lost 2 bases, and 11 bases lay in between. The CDR3 coding sequence is TGTGCCAGCAGTCTGGACGGTCTCACAGATACGCAGTATTTT. It translates to CASSLDGLTDTQYF.

The CDR3 DNA follows: TGTGCCAGCAGTGTTTACAATGAGCAGTTCTTC. It codes for CASSVYNEQFF. The chain uses TRBV27 and TRBJ2-1; no definite D call. V shed 5 bases and J shed 4 bases, with 3 bases lying between them. The CDR3 spans 11 residues. Germline CDR1 is MNHEY and CDR2 is SMNVEV (reference sequence).

The chain couples TRBV7-2 to TRBJ2-7, with 13 bases identical to TRBD2. This CDR3 has 16 amino acids. CDR1 is SGHTA and CDR2 is FQGNSA in the germline V gene. V lost 5 bases, J lost 4 bases, and 8 bases stayed unmatched. The CDR3 spells CASSPLAGGPSYEQYF. CDR3 bases: TGTGCCAGCAGCCCACTAGCGGGAGGGCCTTCATACGAGCAGTACTTC.

The V call is TRBV7-9, the J call TRBJ1-5; D uncertain. Trimming took off 1 base at V and 0 bases at J, with 13 bases between the two ends. The CDR3 has 17 amino acids. Germline V gene sequence: CDR1 SEHNR, CDR2 FQNEAQ (reference sequence). CDR3 DNA: TGTGCCAGCAGCTTAGAGGTAGGGTTGGATAGCAATCAGCCCCAGCATTTT. Protein product: CASSLEVGLDSNQPQHF.

V and J are TRBV7-6 and TRBJ1-2; no firm D call. V lost 5 bases to trimming and J lost 1 base, with 14 bases between them. Looked up from germline, CDR1 is SGHVS and CDR2 is FNYEAQ. The CDR3 has 15 amino acids. In nucleotides, the CDR3 is TGTGCCAGCAGCCCCTGGTCCGGACGTAACTATGGCTACACCTTC. The encoded protein is CASSPWSGRNYGYTF.

The V and J genes are TRBV4-2 and TRBJ2-7, with a tentative D call TRBD1 (5 bases). Per germline, CDR1 LGHNA and CDR2 YNFKEQ. The CDR3 covers 12 residues. V lost 5 bases, J lost 3 bases, and 8 bases lay in between. The CDR3 region has the DNA TGTGCCAGCAGCTTCGACAGCTACGAGCAGTACTTC. It encodes CASSFDSYEQYF.

The chain has TRBV29-1 and TRBJ2-1; D may be TRBD2 (6 bases). Germline V lookup: CDR1 SQVTM, CDR2 ANQGSEA. Trimming pared 4 bases from V and 0 bases from J, leaving 13 bases between. CDR3 length: 15 residues. The CDR3 sequence is CSVAGGKISYNEQFF. CDR3 sequence (DNA): TGCAGCGTTGCGGGCGGGAAAATCTCCTACAATGAGCAGTTCTTC.

The chain links TRBV5-1 to TRBJ1-1; 8 nucleotides line up with TRBD1. Germline V gene data show CDR1 as SGHRS and CDR2 as YFSETQ. The CDR3 is 13 amino acids. J gave up 7 bases and V 1 base, and 3 bases lay outside the gene matches. This CDR3 is CASSLSGGDEAFF. In DNA, the CDR3 is TGCGCCAGCAGCTTGTCAGGGGGCGATGAAGCTTTCTTT.

The chain has TRBV5-3 and TRBJ2-2; D is uncertain. TRBV5-3 is recorded as an ORF, its role being uncertain. This CDR3 region has 14 residues. Trimming took off 2 bases at V and 12 bases at J, with 17 bases between the two ends. CDR3 sequence (DNA): TGTGCCAGAAGCTTCGATCCTTTTGACTGGCAGCTGTTTTTT. Residues: CARSFDPFDWQLFF.

The J gene is TRBJ2-1, the V gene TRBV7-9; unclear D gene. V lost 1 base and J lost 4, with 11 bases in between. The CDR3 is 15 amino acids. Germline assignment: CDR1 SEHNR and CDR2 FQNEAQ (reference sequence). The DNA of the CDR3 is TGTGCCAGCAGCTTAGACTCACCTATTTACAATGAGCAGTTCTTC. It codes for CASSLDSPIYNEQFF.

J is TRBJ1-1 and V is TRBV27; 7 bases match TRBD1. Germline V gives CDR1 MNHEY, CDR2 SMNVEV (reference sequence). The V and J ends lost 7 bases and 0 bases, in that order; junction bases with no gene match: 5. The CDR3 contains 14 residues. CDR3: CASNEQGLNTEAFF. CDR3 DNA: TGTGCCAGCAACGAACAGGGGCTGAACACTGAAGCTTTCTTT.

This sequence joins TRBV19 and TRBJ2-3; D is uncertain. Germline V lookup: CDR1 LNHDA, CDR2 SQIVND (reference sequence). This CDR3 region has 13 residues. V was cut by 5 bases and J by 3 bases, with 9 bases left in between. The CDR3 DNA reads as TGTGCCAGTAGTCCTCTCGGGACAGATACGCAGTATTTT. It specifies CASSPLGTDTQYF.

Concerning this clone: This sample includes further DNA sequences coding for the same CDR3. The gene calls are TRBV27 and TRBJ2-7; TRBD1 might be the D (5 bases). The CDR3 is 14 residues long. Trimming cost V 2 bases and J 1 base, with 9 bases left between them. Germline V CDR1 and CDR2: MNHEY, SMNVEV (reference sequence). CDR3 in DNA: TGTGCCAGCAGTTTACGACAGTCTTCCTACGAGCAGTACTTC. Its translation: CASSLRQSSYEQYF.

The chain uses TRBV5-4 and TRBJ2-2; 14 nucleotides line up with TRBD2. Germline CDR1 and CDR2: SGHNT and YYREEE (reference sequence). The junction had 9 bases not matched to a gene; V was cut back by 7 bases and J by 4 bases. This CDR3 contains 17 residues. The CDR3 sequence is CASSHRLAGGSTGELFF. The CDR3 region has the DNA TGTGCCAGCTCCCACAGACTAGCGGGAGGGAGCACCGGGGAGCTGTTTTTT.

This chain joins TRBV11-3 and TRBJ2-5; 7 bases are a match to TRBD2. The CDR3 covers 14 residues. Germline V CDR1 and CDR2: SGHNT, YENEEA. Losses at the gene ends were 0 bases for V and 5 bases for J; bases not matched to a gene: 3. This chain's CDR3 is CASSLDGGSETQYF. The DNA of the CDR3 is TGTGCCAGCAGCTTAGACGGCGGGAGTGAGACCCAGTACTTC.

The chain employs TRBV7-2 and TRBJ2-1; weak D call: TRBD2 (6 bases). This CDR3 is built from 16 residues. From germline, CDR1 is SGHTA and CDR2 FQGNSA. Trimming took 0 bases from V and 3 from J, leaving 12 bases between them. The CDR3 sequence is CASSLASGSIYNEQFF. Here the CDR3 DNA reads TGTGCCAGCAGCTTAGCGTCCGGGAGTATCTACAATGAGCAGTTCTTC.

This chain connects TRBV5-1 to TRBJ2-5, with TRBD2 as a possible D gene (6 bases). The germline CDR1 and CDR2 sequences are SGHRS and YFSETQ. V lost 4 bases and J 0 bases, leaving 19 bases between the germline ends. The CDR3 is made up of 17 amino acids. The CDR3 DNA reads TGCGCCAGCAGCCCAGCACTTAGCGGATGGTACCAAGAGACCCAGTACTTC. It codes for CASSPALSGWYQETQYF.

The chain links TRBV10-2 to TRBJ2-7; D unclear. Germline V gives CDR1 WSHSY, CDR2 SAAADI. The ends were cut back, 6 bases at V and 7 bases at J, with 13 bases in the middle. The CDR3 is made up of 12 amino acids. The CDR3 bases are TGCGCCAGCAGGGAACCAGGTGAGGAGCAGTACTTC. It is translated as CASREPGEEQYF.

A single count supports this clone. This rearrangement joins TRBV11-2 to TRBJ1-2, with TRBD1 matching 9 bases. The V segment lost 3 bases and the J segment 4 bases; nucleotides outside the gene matches: 6. The CDR3 runs to 15 residues. Germline-derived CDR1 and CDR2 are SGHAT and FQNNGV. In DNA form, the CDR3 reads TGTGCCAGCAGCTTTACAGGGGGCGCGGGCTATGGCTACACCTTC. The encoded protein is CASSFTGGAGYGYTF.

The V call is TRBV15, the J call TRBJ1-4; a weak D match, TRBD1 (5 bases). The ends were cut back, 1 base at V and 4 bases at J, with 7 bases in the middle. This CDR3 is built from 14 residues. Germline V CDR1 and CDR2: LNHNV, YYDKDF (reference sequence). CDR3 sequence reads: CATSRVQGNEKLFF. The CDR3, as DNA: TGTGCCACCAGCAGAGTTCAGGGTAATGAAAAACTGTTTTTT.

The chain employs TRBV25-1 and TRBJ2-1, with 7 bases lining up with TRBD2. CDR3 length: 15 amino acids. V was pared by 3 bases and J by 5 bases, with 7 bases of the junction left unmatched. Germline CDR1 MGHDK, CDR2 SYGVNS. DNA of the CDR3: TGTGCCAGCAGTGAGGTTGCGGGAGTCAACAATGAGCAGTTCTTC. It codes for CASSEVAGVNNEQFF.

This sequence joins TRBV5-1 and TRBJ1-1, with a possible D match to TRBD1 (5 bases). The CDR3 has 15 amino acids. Looked up from germline, CDR1 is SGHRS and CDR2 is YFSETQ. V lost 4 bases and J 1 base, leaving 14 bases between the germline ends. The CDR3 DNA reads TGCGCCAGCAGCCCGAGAAGTGGGGGGAACACTGAAGCTTTCTTT. Amino acid sequence: CASSPRSGGNTEAFF.

Comments on this clone: Without the conserved terminal phenylalanine or tryptophan, this CDR3 likely stems from a read error. The limits of the CDR3 on the DNA are not certain, so only TCRdb's listed CDR3 is given. The CDR3 spells CASTGRKGSRV. The chain couples TRBV5-4 to TRBJ1-1. Germline CDR1 is SGHNT and CDR2 is YYREEE (reference sequence). Inclusive of both ends, the CDR3 amounts to 11 amino acids.

The chain has TRBV6-1 and TRBJ2-7; D uncertain. Germline V gene sequence: CDR1 MNHNS, CDR2 SASEGT. This CDR3 spans 16 amino acids. Trimming took 2 bases from V and 9 from J, leaving 23 bases between them. In nucleotides, the CDR3 is TGTGCCAGCAGTGAATCTGAACCAAAGGGCGTCTCGCCGCAGTACTTC. Amino acid sequence: CASSESEPKGVSPQYF.

The CDR3 DNA sequence: TGTGCCAGCAGCTTGGTAGAGTCCAATGAGCAGTTCTTC. Translated, it gives CASSLVESNEQFF. This chain uses TRBV5-4 with TRBJ2-1, with D unclear. The ends were cut back, 0 bases at V and 6 bases at J, with 7 bases in the middle. The CDR3 extends over 13 amino acids. Germline CDR1 and CDR2: SGHNT and YYREEE (reference sequence).

This clone was recorded once. The chain carries TRBV28 and TRBJ1-1; D ambiguous. This CDR3 comprises 13 residues. The germline CDR1 and CDR2 sequences are MDHEN and SYDVKM. V was cut by 5 bases and J by 3 bases, with 10 bases left in between. CDR3 sequence: CASSPSRDTEAFF. Written as DNA, the CDR3 is TGTGCCAGCAGTCCGAGCCGGGACACTGAAGCTTTCTTT.